Presented here are 28 T cell receptor beta chains from one specimen sequenced in a study of cytomegalovirus exposure and HLA in healthy donors. A multiplex PCR was run with 60 Vbeta primers and 13 Jbeta primers. Using immunoSEQ multiplex PCR, the repertoire was profiled, and TCRdb retains in-frame clones only, with some absent. The sample carries 130,000 to 150,000 clones, around three quarters recorded once. The sequencing input was PBMCs. The origin of the receptors is a man between 40 and 49 years old in good health and CMV-seropositive.

V is TRBV6-1 and J is TRBJ2-7; D may be TRBD2 (7 bases). The CDR3 is 15 residues long. Germline V gives CDR1 MNHNS, CDR2 SASEGT. Deletions cut 7 bases from V and 0 bases from J, with 16 bases between. CDR3 coding DNA: TGTGCCAGCACGGGGCGGGGGCTGAGCTCCTACGAGCAGTACTTC. It is translated as CASTGRGLSSYEQYF.

J is TRBJ1-5 and V is TRBV13; a possible D gene is TRBD1 (5 bases). Germline loops: CDR1 PRHDT, CDR2 FYEKMQ (reference sequence). Trimming took off 4 bases at V and 5 bases at J, with 9 bases between the two ends. This CDR3 region has 13 residues. The CDR3 here is CASSSTRDQPQHF. The CDR3 DNA reads as TGTGCCAGCAGCTCGACCAGGGATCAGCCCCAGCATTTT.

V usage is TRBV30 and J usage is TRBJ1-2; D is perhaps TRBD1 (5 bases). Per germline, CDR1 GTSNPN and CDR2 SVGIG (reference sequence). The V and J ends lost 1 base and 4 bases respectively, with 10 bases between them. The CDR3 sequence is 13 residues long. CDR3 amino acids: CAWSAGGTYGYTF. The CDR3 DNA reads as TGTGCCTGGAGTGCCGGCGGGACCTATGGCTACACCTTC.

This clone has ten or more counts. The rearrangement links TRBV6-5 to TRBJ1-2, with D possibly TRBD1 on 5 matching bases. CDR1 and CDR2 from the germline V gene are MNHEY and SVGAGI. The CDR3 is 14 amino acids. V lost 5 bases to trimming and J lost 8 bases, with 18 bases between them. CDR3 sequence: CASSLFGTEGGYTF. The CDR3 nucleotides are TGTGCCAGCAGTCTATTTGGGACGGAGGGAGGCTACACCTTC.

The V call is TRBV2, the J call TRBJ2-2, with 11 bases fitting TRBD2. With 0 bases clipped from V and 4 bases from J, the junction kept 10 bases outside the gene matches. The CDR3 spans 19 residues. CDR1 is SNHLY and CDR2 is FYNNEI in the germline V gene. Here the CDR3 DNA reads TGTGCCAGCAGTGAAGCTGGGCTAGCGGGAGGACTAAGCACCGGGGAGCTGTTTTTT. It specifies CASSEAGLAGGLSTGELFF.

This clone showed up just a few times. The gene calls are TRBV27 and TRBJ2-7; TRBD2 matches at 12 bases. The CDR3 length is 13 residues. Germline values: CDR1 MNHEY, CDR2 SMNVEV (reference sequence). V lost 8 bases, J lost 8 bases, and 7 bases stayed unmatched. The DNA for the CDR3 is TGTGCCAGCCAGACTAGCGGGAGTACGAAGCAGTACTTC. Amino acids: CASQTSGSTKQYF.

The chain joins TRBV13 to TRBJ2-1; 12 nucleotides match TRBD1. CDR1 is PRHDT and CDR2 is FYEKMQ in the germline V gene (reference sequence). The CDR3 is made up of 16 amino acids. The V segment lost 5 bases and the J segment 6 bases; nucleotides outside the gene matches: 8. CDR3 nucleotides: TGTGCCAGCAGCCCGCCGGGACAGGGGGCTTTCAATGAGCAGTTCTTC. This encodes CASSPPGQGAFNEQFF. The full variable domain, rest sourced from reference TRBV13 and TRBJ2-1, is AAGVIQSPRHLIKEKRETATLKCYPIPRHDTVYWYQQGPGQDPQFLISFYEKMQSDKGSIPDRFSAQQFSDYHSELNMSSLELGDSALYFCASSPPGQGAFNEQFFGPGTRLTVL.

The chain links TRBV5-1 to TRBJ1-4; D is unclear. The germline V gene has CDR1 SGHRS and CDR2 YFSETQ. CDR3 length: 15 amino acids. V lost 0 bases and J lost 11, with 17 bases in between. CDR3 nucleotides: TGCGCCAGCAGCTTGGCGGCAGGCTCGAAGGTGAAACTGTTTTTT. This encodes CASSLAAGSKVKLFF.

This chain joins TRBV7-9 and TRBJ2-3; D not resolved. Germline V gene data show CDR1 as SEHNR and CDR2 as FQNEAQ (reference sequence). V was shortened by 5 bases and J by 4 bases, with 10 bases between the two germline ends. The CDR3 has 13 residues. The CDR3: CASSPRVADTQYF. The CDR3 bases are TGTGCCAGCAGCCCCCGGGTTGCAGATACGCAGTATTTT. The entire variable domain, with the rest obtained from reference TRBV7-9 and TRBJ2-3, is as follows: DTGVSQNPRHKITKRGQNVTFRCDPISEHNRLYWYRQTLGQGPEFLTYFQNEAQLEKSRLLSDRFSAERPKGSFSTLEIQRTEQGDSAMYLCASSPRVADTQYFGPGTRLTVL.

This chain links TRBV30 with TRBJ1-3; 9 nucleotides align to TRBD1. The length of the CDR3 is 13 residues. Germline CDR1 is GTSNPN and CDR2 is SVGIG (reference sequence). V dropped 8 bases and J dropped 5; count of bases not matched to a gene: 7. Here the CDR3 reads CAGRDRERNTIYF. The CDR3 DNA sequence: TGTGCCGGCCGGGACAGGGAACGAAACACCATATATTTT. Using reference TRBV30 and TRBJ1-3 for the parts outside the CDR3, the full variable domain is SQTIHQWPATLVQPVGSPLSLECTVEGTSNPNLYWYRQAAGRGLQLLFYSVGIGQISSEVPQNLSASRPQDRQFILSSKKLLLSDSGFYLCAGRDRERNTIYFGEGSWLTVV.

This clone was recorded a few times. The CDR3 DNA is TGTGCCAGCAGCTTGCGGACAGGGGATGGGGCCAACGTCCTGACTTTC. It specifies CASSLRTGDGANVLTF. This rearrangement joins TRBV5-4 to TRBJ2-6, with TRBD1 identical over 9 bases. The V segment lost 1 base and the J segment 3 bases; nucleotides outside the gene matches: 2. This CDR3 has 16 amino acids. CDR1 is SGHNT and CDR2 is YYREEE in the germline V gene (reference sequence).

This clone was counted between two and nine times. The chain recombines TRBV14 with TRBJ1-2; D gene ambiguous. The CDR3 covers 13 residues. Trimming cost V 6 bases and J 0 bases, with 8 bases left between them. CDR1 is SGHDN and CDR2 is FVKESK in the germline V gene. The CDR3 protein is CASSTDTNYGYTF. In DNA form, the CDR3 reads TGTGCCAGCAGTACAGATACTAACTATGGCTACACCTTC.

This clone was observed a few times. This chain links TRBV2 with TRBJ2-7; 11 bases map to TRBD2. J lost 4 bases, V lost 5 bases, and 4 bases had no gene match. The CDR3 runs to 14 residues. Germline CDR1 is SNHLY and CDR2 is FYNNEI. The CDR3 is CASSFLAGGYEQYF. CDR3 DNA sequence: TGTGCCAGCAGTTTTCTAGCGGGAGGTTACGAGCAGTACTTC.

V usage is TRBV6-1 and J usage is TRBJ1-5; D possibly corresponds to TRBD1 (5 bases). The CDR3 runs to 16 residues. Germline loops: CDR1 MNHNS, CDR2 SASEGT. V gave up 3 bases and J gave up 2 bases, with 14 bases separating them. CDR3 bases: TGTGCCAGCAGTGATTTAAGATCGGGGGGCAATCAGCCCCAGCATTTT. Translated: CASSDLRSGGNQPQHF.

The rearrangement uses TRBV6-4 and TRBJ2-1; 13 bases are a match to TRBD2. J lost 9 bases, V lost 5 bases, and 7 bases had no gene match. CDR1 is MRHNA, CDR2 SNTAGT, per germline. The CDR3 has 15 residues. CDR3 nucleotide sequence: TGTGCCAGCAGTCGGACTAGCGGGAGTCATGTTGAGCAGTTCTTC. Residues: CASSRTSGSHVEQFF.

This clone was observed a handful of times. The chain is built from TRBV29-1 and TRBJ2-1; 12 nucleotides agree with TRBD2. V dropped 4 bases and J dropped 7; count of bases not matched to a gene: 8. This CDR3 has 15 residues. Germline CDR1 and CDR2: SQVTM and ANQGSEA. CDR3: CSVGNPTSGSNEQFF. Written as DNA, the CDR3 is TGCAGCGTTGGAAATCCGACTAGCGGGAGTAATGAGCAGTTCTTC.

As DNA, the CDR3 is TGTGCCAGCAGTAGCCTAGCGGGAGTCAACGAGCAGTACTTC. Translation gives CASSSLAGVNEQYF. This rearrangement joins TRBV28 to TRBJ2-7; 10 bases fit TRBD2. Trimming cost V 5 bases and J 5 bases; bases outside gene matches: 6. Germline loops: CDR1 MDHEN, CDR2 SYDVKM. CDR3 length equals 14 residues.

The chain's CDR3 is CASSFRGGRADTQYF. The CDR3 region has the DNA TGCGCCAGCAGCTTTCGGGGGGGCAGGGCAGATACGCAGTATTTT. This rearrangement joins TRBV5-1 to TRBJ2-3, with 8 bases that match TRBD2. The J segment lost 4 bases and the V segment lost 2 bases, leaving 6 bases of the junction unmatched. Germline loops: CDR1 SGHRS, CDR2 YFSETQ. This CDR3 region has 15 residues.

The chain links TRBV6-1 to TRBJ1-6, with D perhaps TRBD1 (6 bases). CDR3 length: 15 amino acids. V lost 8 bases, J lost 6 bases, and 17 bases lay in between. Germline CDR1 MNHNS, CDR2 SASEGT. In nucleotides, the CDR3 is TGTGCCAGCTTAGAACGGGGGGCTGGTAATTCACCCCTCCACTTT. Amino acids: CASLERGAGNSPLHF.

V gene TRBV27 combines with J gene TRBJ2-7; 11 nucleotides match TRBD2. The CDR3 is made up of 16 amino acids. Per germline, CDR1 MNHEY and CDR2 SMNVEV (reference sequence). J gave up 6 bases and V 5 bases, and 12 bases lay outside the gene matches. The CDR3 is CASSSPLAGGSREQYF. CDR3 DNA: TGTGCCAGCAGTAGCCCCCTAGCGGGAGGTTCCCGCGAGCAGTACTTC.

J is TRBJ2-6 and V is TRBV19, with 11 bases matching TRBD1. The J segment lost 3 bases and the V segment lost 2 bases, leaving 6 bases of the junction unmatched. The CDR3 loop spans 18 amino acids. Germline assignment: CDR1 LNHDA and CDR2 SQIVND (reference sequence). DNA for the CDR3: TGTGCCAGTAGTATAAGAAGGACAGGGGGCTTTGGGGCCAACGTCCTGACTTTC. Protein product: CASSIRRTGGFGANVLTF.

The V call is TRBV13, the J call TRBJ2-1, with 14 bases lining up with TRBD2. The CDR3 consists of 20 residues. Germline V gene data show CDR1 as PRHDT and CDR2 as FYEKMQ (reference sequence). J lost 8 bases, V lost 5 bases, and 20 bases had no gene match. This CDR3 reads CASSRGLAGGGGGAGYEQFF. As DNA, the CDR3 is TGTGCCAGCAGCCGAGGACTAGCGGGAGGAGGGGGTGGAGCCGGCTATGAGCAGTTCTTC.

The CDR3 reads CASSRLMDRAYNEQFF. The CDR3 DNA reads as TGCGCCAGCAGCCGGTTGATGGACAGGGCTTACAATGAGCAGTTCTTC. The genes are TRBV4-1 and TRBJ2-1; 8 bases align to TRBD1. CDR3 size: 16 residues. Germline loops: CDR1 MGHRA, CDR2 YSYEKL. The V gene end was trimmed by 4 bases and the J gene end by 4 bases; junction bases not matched to a gene: 9.

This clone was seen once. As DNA, the CDR3 is TGTGCCAGCAGCGGGGGGACAGGGACCTACAATGAGCAGTTCTTC. Amino acid sequence: CASSGGTGTYNEQFF. This chain links TRBV7-8 with TRBJ2-1; 9 bases fit TRBD1. From germline, CDR1 is SGHVS and CDR2 FQNEAQ. The V gene end was trimmed by 5 bases and the J gene end by 2 bases; junction bases not matched to a gene: 4. The CDR3 covers 15 residues.

This clone was seen only once. The chain is built from TRBV19 and TRBJ1-2; tentative D call: TRBD1 (6 bases). Germline V gene data show CDR1 as LNHDA and CDR2 as SQIVND (reference sequence). This CDR3 is 14 amino acids long. Between the trimmed V and J ends, which lost 6 bases and 4 bases, there was a span of 15 bases. The chain's CDR3 is CASRTGVRTYGYTF. CDR3 bases: TGTGCCAGTAGGACAGGCGTAAGGACCTATGGCTACACCTTC.

The V call is TRBV6-1, the J call TRBJ2-2; the D is unclear. The CDR3 is 13 residues long. V lost 3 bases and J 1 base, leaving 3 bases between the germline ends. CDR1 is MNHNS and CDR2 is SASEGT in the germline V gene. The CDR3 coding sequence is TGTGCCAGCAGTGACAGGAACACCGGGGAGCTGTTTTTT. Translation gives CASSDRNTGELFF.

This chain joins TRBV6-4 and TRBJ1-5; TRBD1 is a possible D gene (5 bases). The CDR3 has 15 amino acids. The germline V gene has CDR1 MRHNA and CDR2 SNTAGT. V lost 0 bases to trimming and J lost 5 bases, with 11 bases between them. The CDR3 DNA is TGTGCCAGCAGTGACTCGGCAGTGGGGCATCAGCCCCAGCATTTT. Translation: CASSDSAVGHQPQHF.

This sequence joins TRBV6-1 and TRBJ2-5; D possibly corresponds to TRBD1 (5 bases). The J call may be faulty, since TRBJ2-7 better matches the DNA end. Germline loops: CDR1 MNHNS, CDR2 SASEGT. This CDR3 is built from 14 residues. The CDR3: CASSEGRDTYEQYF. CDR3 nucleotide sequence: TGTGCCAGCAGTGAAGGCAGGGATACTTACGAGCAGTACTTC.